This T cell receptor (beta chain) is drawn from a study of human T cells and chemical hapten exposure. Details on this clonotype: At one of its ends the junction is not consistent with the germline gene, which may arise from a read error.

The sample's time point: patch test 2, 6 weeks after DPC sensitization. The treatment is: therapeutic diphenylcyclopropenone sensitization with weekly scalp DPC. Study processing details: A per-sample median of about 94,000 TCRs was observed, with counts ranging from roughly 20,000 to 750,000. TCRdb itself ran the RACE reads through MiXCR, one entry per CDR3 protein. The authors' filters were not applied to this entry. The data hold a few hundred thousand distinct CDR3 sequences, with nearly 6.5% observed a single time. This CDR3 spans 14 amino acids. Germline V lookup: CDR1 MDHEN, CDR2 SYDVKM. This TCR was recovered from a woman between 18 and 30 years old with alopecia areata. Some clones in this sample may be carry-over from other donors' samples. Material: whole blood, obtained in connection with sensitization to the hapten diphenylcyclopropenone (DPC). V gene TRBV28 combines with J gene TRBJ2-5; a weak D match, TRBD1 (5 bases). CDR3 loop: CAIRDRKYQETQCF. In nucleotides, the CDR3 is TGTGCCATCCGCGACAGAAAGTACCAAGAGACCCAGTGCTTC.